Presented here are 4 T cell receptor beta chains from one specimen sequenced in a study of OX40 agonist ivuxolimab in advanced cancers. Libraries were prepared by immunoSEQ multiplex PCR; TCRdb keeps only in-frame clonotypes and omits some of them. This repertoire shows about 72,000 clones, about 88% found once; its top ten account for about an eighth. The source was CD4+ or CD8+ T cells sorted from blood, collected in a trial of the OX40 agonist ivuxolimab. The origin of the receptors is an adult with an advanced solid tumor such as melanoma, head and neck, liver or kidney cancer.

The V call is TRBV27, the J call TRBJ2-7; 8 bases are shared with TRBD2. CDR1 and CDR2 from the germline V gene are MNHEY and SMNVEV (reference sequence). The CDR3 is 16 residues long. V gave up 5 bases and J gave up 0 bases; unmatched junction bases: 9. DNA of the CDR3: TGTGCCAGCAGTCCGCTCGGGGCGGGAGGCTCCTACGAGCAGTACTTC. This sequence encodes CASSPLGAGGSYEQYF.

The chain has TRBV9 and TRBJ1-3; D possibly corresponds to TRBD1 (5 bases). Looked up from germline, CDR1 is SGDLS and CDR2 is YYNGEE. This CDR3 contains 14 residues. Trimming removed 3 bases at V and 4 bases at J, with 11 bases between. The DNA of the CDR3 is TGTGCCAGCAGCGCGCAGGGTGTCGGAAACACCATATATTTT. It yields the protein CASSAQGVGNTIYF.

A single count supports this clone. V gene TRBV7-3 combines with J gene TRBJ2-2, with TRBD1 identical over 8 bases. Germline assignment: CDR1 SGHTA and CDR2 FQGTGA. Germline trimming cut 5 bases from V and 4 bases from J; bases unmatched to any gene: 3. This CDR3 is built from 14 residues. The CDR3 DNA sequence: TGTGCCAGCAGCCTGGGACAGGCCACCGGGGAGCTGTTTTTT. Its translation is CASSLGQATGELFF. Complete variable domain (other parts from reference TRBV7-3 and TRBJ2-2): GAGVSQTPSNKVTEKGKYVELRCDPISGHTALYWYRQSLGQGPEFLIYFQGTGAADDSGLPNDRFFAVRPEGSVSTLKIQRTERGDSAVYLCASSLGQATGELFFGEGSRLTVL.

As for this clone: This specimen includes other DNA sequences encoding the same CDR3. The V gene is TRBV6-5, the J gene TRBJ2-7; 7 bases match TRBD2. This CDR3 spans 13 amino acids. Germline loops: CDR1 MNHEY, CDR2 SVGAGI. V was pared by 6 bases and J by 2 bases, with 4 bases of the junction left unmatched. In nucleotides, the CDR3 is TGTGCCAGCAGGGGCGGGAGCACCTACGAGCAGTACTTC. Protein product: CASRGGSTYEQYF.